The 19 T cell receptor beta chains given below trace back to one sample, sequenced in a study of T cells in Graves' hyperthyroidism and ophthalmopathy. TCR beta CDR3 sequences were amplified from RNA transcripts. HTBI primers were used for first-round RT-PCR of the TCR CDR3. TCRdb processed the multiplex PCR reads anew with MiXCR; each CDR3 protein has one entry. The data show roughly 420,000 distinct CDR3 sequences, 15% to 18% seen once. Sequenced input: blood. All receptors derive from a woman in her late teens or twenties with Graves' hyperthyroidism.

This clonotype was picked up many times. This chain joins TRBV2 and TRBJ1-2; no reliable D call. CDR1 and CDR2 from the germline V gene are SNHLY and FYNNEI. V shed 1 base and J shed 1 base, with 7 bases lying between them. The CDR3 contains 14 residues. This CDR3 reads CASSEVRDNYGYTF. DNA of the CDR3: TGTGCCAGCAGTGAAGTTCGGGATAACTATGGCTACACCTTC.

This clonotype occurred a few times. The chain employs TRBV18 and TRBJ2-2, with 7 bases identical to TRBD1. Trimming took 4 bases from V and 2 from J; bases not matched to a gene: 7. This CDR3 is built from 16 residues. CDR1 KGHSH and CDR2 LQKENI come from the germline V gene. The CDR3: CASSRQGQINTGELFF. Here the CDR3 DNA reads TGTGCCAGCTCACGACAGGGACAGATAAACACCGGGGAGCTGTTTTTT.

There are a few counts of this clonotype. V gene TRBV20-1 combines with J gene TRBJ2-5; 7 bases agree with TRBD2. CDR1 and CDR2 from the germline V gene are DFQATT and SNEGSKA (reference sequence). The CDR3 contains 14 residues. Trimming at V came to 5 bases and at J to 7 bases, leaving 13 bases not matched to a gene. The CDR3, as DNA: TGCAGTGCTGCCCGGACTAGGAAGGTGGGGACCCAGTACTTC. Translated, it gives CSAARTRKVGTQYF.

In this sample, this clonotype turned up once. A clone one base away is much larger, so this may be a read error. The rearrangement uses TRBV18 and TRBJ1-1; D gene unclear. Germline-derived CDR1 and CDR2 are KGHSH and LQKENI. Deletions cut 3 bases from V and 4 bases from J, with 15 bases between. This CDR3 comprises 15 residues. The CDR3 sequence is CASSPSILRATEAFF. CDR3 coding DNA: TGTGCCAGCTCACCCTCAATTCTCCGGGCCACTGAAGCTTTCTTT.

This clonotype showed up many times. The rearrangement joins TRBV20-1 to TRBJ2-1, with a tentative D call TRBD2 (5 bases). The CDR3 totals 15 residues. Trimming stripped 4 bases from V and 0 bases from J, with 13 bases between. CDR1 is DFQATT, CDR2 SNEGSKA, per germline (reference sequence). The CDR3 nucleotides read TGCAGTGCTACCGTGGCTGGGAGCTCCTACAATGAGCAGTTCTTC. As protein: CSATVAGSSYNEQFF.

The chain employs TRBV10-3 and TRBJ2-3; 9 positions agree with TRBD2. Germline CDR1 ENHRY, CDR2 SYGVKD. V trimming: 7 bases; J trimming: 0 bases; junction bases outside the gene matches: 5. CDR3 length: 15 amino acids. CDR3: CAINSGGPSTDTQYF. CDR3 bases: TGTGCCATCAATAGCGGGGGCCCTAGCACAGATACGCAGTATTTT.

The chain is built from TRBV6-5 and TRBJ2-7, with unresolved D. The CDR3 is made up of 13 amino acids. V lost 3 bases and J lost 3, with 9 bases in between. CDR1 is MNHEY, CDR2 SVGAGI, per germline. The CDR3 spells CASSYHSGYEQYF. The DNA for the CDR3 is TGTGCCAGCAGTTATCATTCGGGCTACGAGCAGTACTTC.

The V call is TRBV4-1, the J call TRBJ1-5, with D unclear. This CDR3 is built from 15 residues. CDR1 and CDR2 from the germline V gene are MGHRA and YSYEKL. V was clipped by 2 bases and J by 2 bases, with 10 bases between them. The CDR3 loop is CASSQNGLGNQPQHF. Written as DNA, the CDR3 is TGCGCCAGCAGCCAAAATGGACTCGGCAATCAGCCCCAGCATTTT.

This clonotype appeared many times. The chain uses TRBV11-2 and TRBJ2-2; 7 positions match TRBD1. From germline, CDR1 is SGHAT and CDR2 FQNNGV. Germline trimming cut 5 bases from V and 1 base from J; bases unmatched to any gene: 7. The CDR3 totals 16 residues. CDR3 DNA sequence: TGTGCCAGCAGCCCCCCGAGGACAGGGAACACCGGGGAGCTGTTTTTT. Its protein product is CASSPPRTGNTGELFF.

This clonotype showed up just a few times. This chain links TRBV27 with TRBJ1-1; no reliable D call. There are 14 residues in the CDR3. In germline, CDR1 is MNHEY, CDR2 SMNVEV (reference sequence). Trimming removed 2 bases at V and 9 bases at J, with 16 bases between. The DNA of the CDR3 is TGTGCCAGCAGTTTAAATATCTGGGGAACCCAAGCTTTCTTT. Its translation: CASSLNIWGTQAFF.

This clonotype was detected a few times. The rearrangement links TRBV19 to TRBJ1-1; weak D call: TRBD1 (5 bases). This CDR3 region has 14 residues. V shed 6 bases and J shed 7 bases, with 18 bases lying between them. Germline V gives CDR1 LNHDA, CDR2 SQIVND (reference sequence). The DNA for the CDR3 is TGTGCCAGTAGGAGTTCAAGGGACCGGGGTGAAGCTTTCTTT. This sequence encodes CASRSSRDRGEAFF. The full variable domain, rest sourced from reference TRBV19 and TRBJ1-1, is DGGITQSPKYLFRKEGQNVTLSCEQNLNHDAMYWYRQDPGQGLRLIYYSQIVNDFQKGDIAEGYSVSREKKESFPLTVTSAQKNPTAFYLCASRSSRDRGEAFFGQGTRLTVV.

The sample holds many counts of this clonotype. CDR3 DNA: TGCAGTGCTAACCGTCCGCCGGGACTAGCGGGAGGGCCCTTCTACAATGAGCAGTTCTTC. It is translated as CSANRPPGLAGGPFYNEQFF. The chain is built from TRBV20-1 and TRBJ2-1; TRBD2 matches at 16 bases. The length of the CDR3 is 20 residues. The germline V gene encodes CDR1 DFQATT and CDR2 SNEGSKA (reference sequence). The V gene end was trimmed by 4 bases and the J gene end by 3 bases; junction bases not matched to a gene: 15.

The V and J genes are TRBV6-1 and TRBJ1-2, with 10 positions matching TRBD1. CDR3 length: 15 amino acids. J gave up 3 bases and V 6 bases, and 7 bases lay outside the gene matches. The germline V gene has CDR1 MNHNS and CDR2 SASEGT. The chain's CDR3 is CASSRTGTGDYGYTF. The CDR3 DNA is TGTGCCAGCAGCCGCACCGGGACAGGGGACTATGGCTACACCTTC.

The chain couples TRBV13 to TRBJ2-7; TRBD1 agrees at 7 bases. CDR1 and CDR2 (germline): PRHDT, FYEKMQ (reference sequence). The CDR3 loop spans 15 amino acids. Unmatched junction bases numbered 8, after V lost 4 bases and J lost 2 bases. CDR3 coding DNA: TGTGCCAGCAGCTCGCCAGACAGGGTCCCCTACGAGCAGTACTTC. Its translation: CASSSPDRVPYEQYF.

The chain has TRBV11-3 and TRBJ2-5; D gene unclear. In germline, CDR1 is SGHNT, CDR2 YENEEA. V was cut by 0 bases and J by 3 bases, with 8 bases left in between. The CDR3 length is 14 residues. The CDR3 region is CASSLERQKETQYF. The CDR3 DNA reads as TGTGCCAGCAGCTTAGAACGGCAGAAAGAGACCCAGTACTTC.

This clonotype was observed many times. The germline gene is not matched at one end of the junction; a read error may be the cause. The genes are TRBV6-5 and TRBJ2-4; D might be TRBD2 (6 bases). The CDR3 sequence is 14 residues long. Germline lookup yields CDR1 MNHEY and CDR2 SVGAGI. Here the CDR3 reads CASSNSARGGIQYF. CDR3 coding DNA: TGTGCCAGCAGTAACTCTGCGCGGGGCGGCATTCAGTACTTC.

This clonotype turned up a few times. This chain uses TRBV6-1 with TRBJ2-7, with a weak D call TRBD1 (5 bases). Trimming took off 6 bases at V and 0 bases at J, with 9 bases between the two ends. The CDR3 extends over 13 amino acids. Germline V gene lookup returns CDR1 MNHNS and CDR2 SASEGT. The CDR3 bases are TGTGCCAGCAGATCAGGGTTCTCCTACGAGCAGTACTTC. It yields the protein CASRSGFSYEQYF.

This sequence joins TRBV5-6 and TRBJ1-5, with no clear D. CDR1 SGHDT and CDR2 YYEEEE come from the germline V gene. CDR3 length: 14 residues. The V end lost 0 bases, the J end lost 5 bases, and 9 bases lay between the germline ends. The CDR3 loop is CASSLGASYQPQHF. The CDR3 coding sequence is TGTGCCAGCAGCTTGGGGGCGTCCTATCAGCCCCAGCATTTT.

This clonotype was detected ten times or more. V gene TRBV5-1 combines with J gene TRBJ2-7; D is perhaps TRBD2 (6 bases). Germline V gives CDR1 SGHRS, CDR2 YFSETQ. The CDR3 covers 13 residues. V was cut by 0 bases and J by 7 bases, with 11 bases left in between. CDR3: CASSLEASEEQYF. CDR3 coding DNA: TGCGCCAGCAGCTTGGAGGCTAGCGAAGAGCAGTACTTC.